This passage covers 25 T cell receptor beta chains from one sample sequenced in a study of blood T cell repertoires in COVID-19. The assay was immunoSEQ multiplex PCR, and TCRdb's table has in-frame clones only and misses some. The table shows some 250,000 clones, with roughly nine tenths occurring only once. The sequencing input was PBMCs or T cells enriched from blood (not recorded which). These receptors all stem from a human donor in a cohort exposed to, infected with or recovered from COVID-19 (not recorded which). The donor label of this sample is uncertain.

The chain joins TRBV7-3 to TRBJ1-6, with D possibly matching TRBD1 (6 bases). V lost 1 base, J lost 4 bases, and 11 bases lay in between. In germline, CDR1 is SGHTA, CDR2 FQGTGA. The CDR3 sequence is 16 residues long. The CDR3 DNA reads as TGTGCCAGCAGCTTAAGCCCAACAGGGTATAATTCACCCCTCCACTTT. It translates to CASSLSPTGYNSPLHF.

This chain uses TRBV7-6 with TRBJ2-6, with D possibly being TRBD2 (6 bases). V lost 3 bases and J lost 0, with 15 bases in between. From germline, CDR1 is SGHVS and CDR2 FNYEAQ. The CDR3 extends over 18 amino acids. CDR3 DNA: TGTGCCAGCAGCTTGTGGGGGGTGGTAGGCTCTGGGGCCAACGTCCTGACTTTC. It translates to CASSLWGVVGSGANVLTF. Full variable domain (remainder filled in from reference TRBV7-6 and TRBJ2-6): GAGVSQSPRYKVTKRGQDVALRCDPISGHVSLYWYRQALGQGPEFLTYFNYEAQQDKSGLPNDRFSAERPEGSISTLTIQRTEQRDSAMYRCASSLWGVVGSGANVLTFGAGSRLTVL.

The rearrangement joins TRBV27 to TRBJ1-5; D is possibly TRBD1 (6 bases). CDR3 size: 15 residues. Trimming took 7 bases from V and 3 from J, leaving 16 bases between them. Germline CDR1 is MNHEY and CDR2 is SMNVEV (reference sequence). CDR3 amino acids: CASTPGWGLNQPQHF. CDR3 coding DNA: TGTGCCAGCACTCCTGGTTGGGGGCTCAATCAGCCCCAGCATTTT.

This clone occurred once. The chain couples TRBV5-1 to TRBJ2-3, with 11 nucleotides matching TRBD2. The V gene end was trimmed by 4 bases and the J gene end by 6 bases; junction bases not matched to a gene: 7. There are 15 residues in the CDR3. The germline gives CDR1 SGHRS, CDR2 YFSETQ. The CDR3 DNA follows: TGCGCCAGCAGCCCCTCCGGGACTAGCGGCGATACGCAGTATTTT. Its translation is CASSPSGTSGDTQYF.

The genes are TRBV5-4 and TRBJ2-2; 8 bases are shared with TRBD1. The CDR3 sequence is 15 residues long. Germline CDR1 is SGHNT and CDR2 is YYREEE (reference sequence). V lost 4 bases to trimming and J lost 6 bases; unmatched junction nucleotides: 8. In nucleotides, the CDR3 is TGTGCCAGCAGCCCGCGGACAGGGTTTCCCGGGGAGCTGTTTTTT. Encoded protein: CASSPRTGFPGELFF. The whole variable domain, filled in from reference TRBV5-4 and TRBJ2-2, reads ETGVTQSPTHLIKTRGQQVTLRCSSQSGHNTVSWYQQALGQGPQFIFQYYREEENGRGNFPPRFSGLQFPNYSSELNVNALELDDSALYLCASSPRTGFPGELFFGEGSRLTVL.

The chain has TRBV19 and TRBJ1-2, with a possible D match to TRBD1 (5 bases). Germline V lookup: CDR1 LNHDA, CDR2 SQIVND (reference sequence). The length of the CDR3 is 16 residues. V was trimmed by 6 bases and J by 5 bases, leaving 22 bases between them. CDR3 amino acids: CASSPPGPAATYGYTF. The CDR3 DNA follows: TGTGCCAGTAGCCCCCCAGGGCCAGCCGCCACTTATGGCTACACCTTC. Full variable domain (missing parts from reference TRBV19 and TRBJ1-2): DGGITQSPKYLFRKEGQNVTLSCEQNLNHDAMYWYRQDPGQGLRLIYYSQIVNDFQKGDIAEGYSVSREKKESFPLTVTSAQKNPTAFYLCASSPPGPAATYGYTFGSGTRLTVV.

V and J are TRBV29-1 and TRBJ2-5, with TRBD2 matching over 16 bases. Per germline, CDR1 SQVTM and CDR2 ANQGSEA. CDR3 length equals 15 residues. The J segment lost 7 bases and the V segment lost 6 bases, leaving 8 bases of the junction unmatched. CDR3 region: CSVVGLAGGLGTQYF. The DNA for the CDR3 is TGCAGCGTGGTGGGACTAGCGGGGGGGCTGGGGACCCAGTACTTC.

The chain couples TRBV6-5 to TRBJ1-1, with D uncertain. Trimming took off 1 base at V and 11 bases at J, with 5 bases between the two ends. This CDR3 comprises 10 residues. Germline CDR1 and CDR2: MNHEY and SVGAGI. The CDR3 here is CASSYFLAFF. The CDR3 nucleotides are TGTGCCAGCAGTTACTTCCTCGCTTTCTTT.

CDR3 loop: CAWAGQVTNYGYTF. In nucleotides, the CDR3 is TGTGCCTGGGCCGGACAGGTGACAAACTATGGCTACACCTTC. V usage is TRBV30 and J usage is TRBJ1-2, with TRBD1 matching over 7 bases. From germline, CDR1 is GTSNPN and CDR2 SVGIG (reference sequence). V gave up 5 bases and J gave up 2 bases; unmatched junction bases: 8. This CDR3 has 14 residues.

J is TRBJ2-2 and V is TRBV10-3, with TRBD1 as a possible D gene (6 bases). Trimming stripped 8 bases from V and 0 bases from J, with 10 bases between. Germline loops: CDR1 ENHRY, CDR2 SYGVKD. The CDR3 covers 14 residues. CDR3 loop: CAIWRTANTGELFF. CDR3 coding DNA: TGTGCCATCTGGAGGACAGCGAACACCGGGGAGCTGTTTTTT.

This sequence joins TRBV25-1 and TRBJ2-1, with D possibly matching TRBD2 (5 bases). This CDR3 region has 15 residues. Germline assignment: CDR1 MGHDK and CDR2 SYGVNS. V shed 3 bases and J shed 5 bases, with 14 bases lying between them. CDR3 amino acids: CASSDPADFDNEQFF. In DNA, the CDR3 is TGTGCCAGCAGTGACCCAGCGGACTTCGACAATGAGCAGTTCTTC.

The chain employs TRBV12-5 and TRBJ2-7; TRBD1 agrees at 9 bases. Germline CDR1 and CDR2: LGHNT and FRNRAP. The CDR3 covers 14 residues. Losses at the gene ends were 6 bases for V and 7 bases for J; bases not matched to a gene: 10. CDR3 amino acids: CASGSVYRGLEQYF. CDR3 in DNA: TGTGCTAGTGGCTCCGTTTACAGGGGGCTGGAGCAGTACTTC.

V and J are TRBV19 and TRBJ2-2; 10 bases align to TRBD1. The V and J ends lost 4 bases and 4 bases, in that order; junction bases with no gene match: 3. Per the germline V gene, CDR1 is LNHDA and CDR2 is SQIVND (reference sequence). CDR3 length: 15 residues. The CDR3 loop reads CASSKRDRGTGELFF. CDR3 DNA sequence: TGTGCCAGTAGTAAAAGGGACAGGGGCACCGGGGAGCTGTTTTTT.

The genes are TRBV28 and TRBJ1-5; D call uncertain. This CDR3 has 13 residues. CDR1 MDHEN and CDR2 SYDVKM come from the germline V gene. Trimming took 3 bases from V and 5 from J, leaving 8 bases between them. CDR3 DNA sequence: TGTGCCAGCAGTTTGCTGGGAGATCAGCCCCAGCATTTT. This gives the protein CASSLLGDQPQHF.

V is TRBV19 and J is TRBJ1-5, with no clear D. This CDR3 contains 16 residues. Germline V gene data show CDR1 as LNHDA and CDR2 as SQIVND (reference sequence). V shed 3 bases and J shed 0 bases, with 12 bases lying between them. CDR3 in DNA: TGTGCCAGTAGTATGATGGCAGACAATAGCAATCAGCCCCAGCATTTT. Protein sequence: CASSMMADNSNQPQHF.

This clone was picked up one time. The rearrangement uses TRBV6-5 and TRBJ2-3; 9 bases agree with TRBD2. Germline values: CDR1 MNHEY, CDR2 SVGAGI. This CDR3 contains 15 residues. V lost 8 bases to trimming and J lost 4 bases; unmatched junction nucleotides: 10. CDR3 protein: CASSVSGGVPDTQYF. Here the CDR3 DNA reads TGTGCCAGCTCCGTTAGCGGGGGAGTTCCAGATACGCAGTATTTT.

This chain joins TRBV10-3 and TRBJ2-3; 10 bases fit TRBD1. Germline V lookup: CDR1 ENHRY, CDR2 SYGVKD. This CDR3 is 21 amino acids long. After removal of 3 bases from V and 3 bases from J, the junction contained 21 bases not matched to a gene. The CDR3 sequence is CAISERRFKITRDRGTDTQYF. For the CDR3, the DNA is TGTGCCATCAGTGAACGACGGTTTAAAATTACCCGGGACAGGGGAACAGATACGCAGTATTTT.

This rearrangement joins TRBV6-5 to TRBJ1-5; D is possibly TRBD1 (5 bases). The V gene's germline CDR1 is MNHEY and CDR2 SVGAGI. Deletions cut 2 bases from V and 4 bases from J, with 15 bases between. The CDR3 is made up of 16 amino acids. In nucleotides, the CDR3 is TGTGCCAGCAGTTACCTACCGTCAGGGCCTAATCAGCCCCAGCATTTT. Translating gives CASSYLPSGPNQPQHF.

The DNA of the CDR3 is TGTGCCAGCAGCCCCGGGACTAGCGGGGACCCAGATACGCAGTATTTT. It is translated as CASSPGTSGDPDTQYF. The chain joins TRBV5-6 to TRBJ2-3, with TRBD2 matching 13 bases. The J segment lost 4 bases and the V segment lost 4 bases, leaving 6 bases of the junction unmatched. In germline, CDR1 is SGHDT, CDR2 YYEEEE. This CDR3 region has 16 residues.

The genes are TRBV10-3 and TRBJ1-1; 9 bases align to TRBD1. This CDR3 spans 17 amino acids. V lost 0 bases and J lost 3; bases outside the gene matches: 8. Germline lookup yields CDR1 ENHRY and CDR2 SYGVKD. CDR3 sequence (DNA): TGTGCCATCAGTGAGTCGTCCGGGACAGGGAGGGACACTGAAGCTTTCTTT. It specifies CAISESSGTGRDTEAFF.

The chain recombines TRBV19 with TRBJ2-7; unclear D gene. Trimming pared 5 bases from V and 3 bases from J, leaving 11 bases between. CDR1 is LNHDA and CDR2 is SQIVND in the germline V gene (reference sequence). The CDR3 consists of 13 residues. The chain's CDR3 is CASSPGLYYEQYF. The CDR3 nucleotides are TGTGCCAGTAGTCCCGGGTTGTACTACGAGCAGTACTTC.

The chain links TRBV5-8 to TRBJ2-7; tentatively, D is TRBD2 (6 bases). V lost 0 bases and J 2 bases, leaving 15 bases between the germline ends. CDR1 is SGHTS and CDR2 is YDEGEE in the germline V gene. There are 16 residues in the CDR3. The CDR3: CASSLGRREIAYEQYF. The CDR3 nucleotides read TGTGCCAGCAGCTTGGGCCGGAGGGAGATCGCCTACGAGCAGTACTTC.

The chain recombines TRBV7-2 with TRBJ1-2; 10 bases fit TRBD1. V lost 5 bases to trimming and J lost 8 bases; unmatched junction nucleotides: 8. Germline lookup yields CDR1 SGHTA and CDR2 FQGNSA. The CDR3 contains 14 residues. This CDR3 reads CASSRRDRGRGYTF. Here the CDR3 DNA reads TGTGCCAGCAGCCGTAGGGACAGGGGTCGCGGCTACACCTTC.

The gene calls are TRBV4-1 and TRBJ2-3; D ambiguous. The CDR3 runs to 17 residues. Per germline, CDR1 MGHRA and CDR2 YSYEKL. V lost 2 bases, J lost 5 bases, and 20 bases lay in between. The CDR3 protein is CASSQSDFTLLGDTQYF. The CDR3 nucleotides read TGCGCCAGCAGCCAAAGCGACTTCACTCTACTGGGAGATACGCAGTATTTT.

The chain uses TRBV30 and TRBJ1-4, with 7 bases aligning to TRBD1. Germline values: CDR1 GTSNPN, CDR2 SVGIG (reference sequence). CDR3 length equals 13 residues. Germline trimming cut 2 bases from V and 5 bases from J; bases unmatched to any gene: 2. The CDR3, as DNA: TGTGCCTGGAGTCGACAGGGAAATGAAAAACTGTTTTTT. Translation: CAWSRQGNEKLFF.